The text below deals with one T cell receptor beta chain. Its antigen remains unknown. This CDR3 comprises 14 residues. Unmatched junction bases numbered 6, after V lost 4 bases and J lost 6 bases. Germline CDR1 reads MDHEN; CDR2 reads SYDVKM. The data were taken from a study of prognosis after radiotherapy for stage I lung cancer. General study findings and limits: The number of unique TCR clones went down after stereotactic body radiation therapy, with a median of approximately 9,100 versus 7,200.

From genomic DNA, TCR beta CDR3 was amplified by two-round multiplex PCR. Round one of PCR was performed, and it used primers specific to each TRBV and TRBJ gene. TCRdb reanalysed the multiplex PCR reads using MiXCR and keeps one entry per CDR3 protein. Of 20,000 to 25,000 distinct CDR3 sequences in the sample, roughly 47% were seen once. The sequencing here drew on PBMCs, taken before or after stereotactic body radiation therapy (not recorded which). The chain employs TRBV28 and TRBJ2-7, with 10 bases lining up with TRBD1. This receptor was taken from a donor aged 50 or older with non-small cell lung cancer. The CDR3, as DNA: TGTGCCAGCAGTTCCGGGACAGGGGAGAGCGAGCAGTACTTC. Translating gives CASSSGTGESEQYF. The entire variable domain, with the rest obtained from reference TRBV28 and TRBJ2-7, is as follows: DVKVTQSSRYLVKRTGEKVFLECVQDMDHENMFWYRQDPGLGLRLIYFSYDVKMKEKGDIPEGYSVSREKKERFSLILESASTNQTSMYLCASSSGTGESEQYFGPGTRLTVT.